The 18 T cell receptor beta chains given below trace back to one sample, sequenced in a study of memory CD4+ T cells and cytomegalovirus serostatus. The sort gate was single viable CD3+CD4+CD8-CD45RO+ cells for memory CD4+ T cells. The method was immunoSEQ multiplex PCR; TCRdb's version includes in-frame clones alone and lacks a portion of them. The sample includes 80,000 to 100,000 clones, about four fifths of them seen just once. The source material was memory CD4+ T cells from blood. All receptors come from an adult in good health and CMV-seropositive.

The chain employs TRBV5-6 and TRBJ2-2; 8 bases match TRBD1. The CDR3 runs to 16 residues. CDR1 and CDR2 (germline): SGHDT, YYEEEE. With V trimmed by 1 base and J by 5 bases, 7 bases remained unmatched. CDR3 amino acids: CASSLFVRGPTGELFF. In nucleotides, the CDR3 is TGTGCCAGCAGCTTGTTTGTCAGGGGGCCGACCGGGGAGCTGTTTTTT.

This chain joins TRBV9 and TRBJ2-1; D is possibly TRBD2 (5 bases). The V end lost 3 bases, the J end lost 5 bases, and 18 bases lay between the germline ends. The CDR3 is made up of 16 amino acids. Per the germline V gene, CDR1 is SGDLS and CDR2 is YYNGEE. The DNA for the CDR3 is TGTGCCAGCAGCGGAAGACTTGGTAGCGCTGACAATGAGCAGTTCTTC. Residues: CASSGRLGSADNEQFF. Using reference TRBV9 and TRBJ2-1 for the parts outside the CDR3, the full variable domain is DSGVTQTPKHLITATGQRVTLRCSPRSGDLSVYWYQQSLDQGLQFLIQYYNGEERAKGNILERFSAQQFPDLHSELNLSSLELGDSALYFCASSGRLGSADNEQFFGPGTRLTVL.

The V and J genes are TRBV6-1 and TRBJ1-2, with a tentative D call TRBD1 (6 bases). Trimming stripped 3 bases from V and 6 bases from J, with 20 bases between. CDR1 MNHNS and CDR2 SASEGT come from the germline V gene. CDR3 length: 16 residues. CDR3 nucleotide sequence: TGTGCCAGCAGTGATTGGGCAGGGGAGCTCACAAATGGCTACACCTTC. Its translation: CASSDWAGELTNGYTF.

This clone was detected only once. This chain links TRBV25-1 with TRBJ2-7, with TRBD1 matching 9 bases. J gave up 0 bases and V 7 bases, and 7 bases lay outside the gene matches. Germline V gene sequence: CDR1 MGHDK, CDR2 SYGVNS. The CDR3 is 15 amino acids. The CDR3 here is CASTPKTGGSYEQYF. Here the CDR3 DNA reads TGTGCCAGCACCCCGAAGACAGGGGGCTCCTACGAGCAGTACTTC.

The chain employs TRBV7-2 and TRBJ1-1, with D perhaps TRBD1 (5 bases). This CDR3 spans 14 amino acids. Trimming removed 5 bases at V and 5 bases at J, with 15 bases between. The V gene's germline CDR1 is SGHTA and CDR2 FQGNSA. DNA of the CDR3: TGTGCCAGCAGCCGCGCGGGGGGTCTTACTGAAGCTTTCTTT. Translating gives CASSRAGGLTEAFF.

The chain links TRBV7-9 to TRBJ2-3; possibly TRBD2 for D (6 bases). Per the germline V gene, CDR1 is SEHNR and CDR2 is FQNEAQ (reference sequence). The length of the CDR3 is 17 residues. The V and J ends lost 3 bases and 2 bases respectively, with 18 bases between them. CDR3 residues: CASSLGFGTSHTDTQYF. The CDR3 DNA follows: TGTGCCAGCAGCTTGGGGTTCGGGACTTCACACACAGATACGCAGTATTTT.

V and J are TRBV2 and TRBJ2-7; tentatively, D is TRBD1 or TRBD2 (5 bases each). The V gene's germline CDR1 is SNHLY and CDR2 FYNNEI. The V gene lost 6 bases and the J gene lost 5 bases, with 17 bases spanning the gap. CDR3 length: 14 residues. The CDR3, as DNA: TGTGCCAGCAGGGGGACCGCCTCCGTGAACGAGCAGTACTTC. It codes for CASRGTASVNEQYF.

The rearrangement uses TRBV29-1 and TRBJ2-3, with a possible D match to TRBD2 (6 bases). The CDR3 runs 13 residues. Trimming pared 4 bases from V and 0 bases from J, leaving 8 bases between. The V gene's germline CDR1 is SQVTM and CDR2 ANQGSEA. CDR3 residues: CSVAAGSTDTQYF. The CDR3 DNA follows: TGCAGCGTTGCTGCGGGAAGCACAGATACGCAGTATTTT.

The chain couples TRBV5-6 to TRBJ2-1; TRBD2 matches at 10 bases. In germline, CDR1 is SGHDT, CDR2 YYEEEE. The CDR3 runs 16 residues. J was trimmed by 3 bases and V by 2 bases; bases with no gene match: 5. DNA for the CDR3: TGTGCCAGCAGCTTTGGACTAGCGGCCTTCTACAATGAGCAGTTCTTC. Amino acids: CASSFGLAAFYNEQFF.

CDR3 DNA sequence: TGTGCCAGCAGCCAAATTCAGCGGGATTATTACAATGAGCAGTTCTTC. Amino acids: CASSQIQRDYYNEQFF. The chain recombines TRBV14 with TRBJ2-1; 7 positions match TRBD2. Germline CDR1 and CDR2: SGHDN and FVKESK. CDR3 length equals 16 residues. V shed 2 bases, J shed 4 bases, and the junction held 8 bases outside the gene matches.

V and J are TRBV6-5 and TRBJ1-2; D is unresolved. Germline values: CDR1 MNHEY, CDR2 SVGAGI. This CDR3 has 11 residues. With 6 bases removed from V and 1 base from J, the gap between germline ends came to 3 bases. The CDR3 loop reads CASSSNYGYTF. The CDR3 DNA is TGTGCCAGCAGCAGTAACTATGGCTACACCTTC.

The rearrangement uses TRBV5-4 and TRBJ2-1, with TRBD1 matching 7 bases. This CDR3 has 14 amino acids. The junction had 6 bases not matched to a gene; V was cut back by 4 bases and J by 5 bases. Per the germline V gene, CDR1 is SGHNT and CDR2 is YYREEE (reference sequence). CDR3 amino acids: CASSPIDRDNEQFF. The CDR3 region has the DNA TGTGCCAGCAGCCCCATTGACAGGGACAATGAGCAGTTCTTC.

The gene calls are TRBV6-1 and TRBJ1-6, with 7 positions matching TRBD1. This CDR3 spans 16 amino acids. CDR1 and CDR2 (germline): MNHNS, SASEGT. The junction had 8 bases not matched to a gene; V was cut back by 3 bases and J by 6 bases. The CDR3 region has the DNA TGTGCCAGCAGTGAGGTCTTCGGGACAGTTAATTCACCCCTCCACTTT. Residues: CASSEVFGTVNSPLHF.

Here the CDR3 DNA reads TGTGCCACCCACCGGGACCCCTCTTGGGTCACTGAAGCTTTCTTT. Translation gives CATHRDPSWVTEAFF. This rearrangement joins TRBV28 to TRBJ1-1; TRBD1 is a possible D gene (5 bases). Germline CDR1 is MDHEN and CDR2 is SYDVKM. V lost 10 bases to trimming and J lost 4 bases, with 22 bases between them. The CDR3 length is 15 residues.

V is TRBV28 and J is TRBJ2-7; 8 bases agree with TRBD2. This CDR3 spans 14 amino acids. Losses at the gene ends were 5 bases for V and 2 bases for J; bases not matched to a gene: 5. Germline loops: CDR1 MDHEN, CDR2 SYDVKM. CDR3 loop: CASSKRESAYEQYF. The CDR3 coding sequence is TGTGCCAGCAGTAAGCGGGAGAGTGCCTACGAGCAGTACTTC.

The chain couples TRBV5-6 to TRBJ1-1, with a possible D match to TRBD1 (5 bases). Deletions cut 4 bases from V and 5 bases from J, with 12 bases between. Germline CDR1 and CDR2: SGHDT and YYEEEE. The CDR3 is 13 amino acids. The CDR3 coding sequence is TGTGCCAGCAGCCCAGGGTTTTGGACTGAAGCTTTCTTT. Translated, it gives CASSPGFWTEAFF.

As regards this clone: This same CDR3 is encoded by further DNA sequences in the sample. CDR3 sequence (DNA): TGTGCCAGCAGTTTAGGTGGCGGTAACTATGGCTACACCTTC. Protein product: CASSLGGGNYGYTF. V and J are TRBV28 and TRBJ1-2; the D is unclear. The V end lost 2 bases, the J end lost 1 base, and 8 bases lay between the germline ends. Germline V lookup: CDR1 MDHEN, CDR2 SYDVKM. CDR3 length: 14 amino acids.

The chain links TRBV7-2 to TRBJ2-5; 9 nucleotides align to TRBD1. The CDR3 spans 16 residues. J was trimmed by 4 bases and V by 0 bases; bases with no gene match: 6. In germline, CDR1 is SGHTA, CDR2 FQGNSA. CDR3 sequence reads: CASSLAAGTGRETQYF. CDR3 sequence (DNA): TGTGCCAGCAGCTTAGCAGCCGGGACAGGGAGAGAGACCCAGTACTTC.